The entry below describes one T cell receptor beta chain. Original processing notes: It was from reference gene primer amplification that nucleated cell counts were estimated. Generated by immunoSEQ multiplex PCR, the TCRdb table keeps only in-frame clones and is missing some. Clone size and V and J calls were adopted from that table, with D and trimming inferred from the DNA. The sample holds about 27,000 clones, over 75% seen once. These data belong to a study of blood T cell repertoires in COVID-19. For the study at large: Acute and convalescent COVID-19 specimens originated in the United States, Italy and Spain. T cells, B-cell-depleted T cells, or PBMCs provided the cDNA or gDNA that served as material.

Germline CDR1 is MGHDK and CDR2 is SYGVNS. The CDR3 runs 18 residues. V lost 6 bases, J lost 4 bases, and 13 bases stayed unmatched. This TCR was recovered from a human donor with active COVID-19. The donor label of this sample is uncertain. Sequencing was done on a sample of peripheral blood. This rearrangement joins TRBV25-1 to TRBJ2-5; TRBD2 agrees at 14 bases. As DNA, the CDR3 is TGTGCCAGCAGCCGGATAGGGTCGGGACTAGCGGGAGTAGAGACCCAGTACTTC. Protein: CASSRIGSGLAGVETQYF. Based on the CDR3 plus reference TRBV25-1 and TRBJ2-5, the full variable domain is EADIYQTPRYLVIGTGKKITLECSQTMGHDKMYWYQQDPGMELHLIHYSYGVNSTEKGDLSSESTVSRIRTEHFPLTLESARPSHTSQYLCASSRIGSGLAGVETQYFGPGTRLLVL.